Included here is one T cell receptor beta chain sequence, with context. TCRdb keeps only in-frame clones here, not all; method: immunoSEQ multiplex PCR. The sample contains 150,000 to 190,000 clones, around nine tenths of which appear only once. These data belong to a study of blood T cell repertoires in COVID-19. Study context: COVID-19 samples, acute and convalescent, were from the United States, Italy and Spain.

Trimming removed 0 bases from V and 5 bases from J; junction bases left unmatched: 9. CDR1 MNHEY and CDR2 SMNVEV come from the germline V gene (reference sequence). The CDR3 is 18 amino acids. Material for sequencing was peripheral blood. The sequence was obtained from a woman between 65 and 79 years old with acute or convalescent COVID-19. The V gene is TRBV27, the J gene TRBJ2-3; 12 bases are shared with TRBD2. CDR3 sequence: CASSLSNRLAGGLDTQYF. CDR3 nucleotides: TGTGCCAGCAGTTTATCGAACCGCCTAGCGGGGGGGCTAGATACGCAGTATTTT.